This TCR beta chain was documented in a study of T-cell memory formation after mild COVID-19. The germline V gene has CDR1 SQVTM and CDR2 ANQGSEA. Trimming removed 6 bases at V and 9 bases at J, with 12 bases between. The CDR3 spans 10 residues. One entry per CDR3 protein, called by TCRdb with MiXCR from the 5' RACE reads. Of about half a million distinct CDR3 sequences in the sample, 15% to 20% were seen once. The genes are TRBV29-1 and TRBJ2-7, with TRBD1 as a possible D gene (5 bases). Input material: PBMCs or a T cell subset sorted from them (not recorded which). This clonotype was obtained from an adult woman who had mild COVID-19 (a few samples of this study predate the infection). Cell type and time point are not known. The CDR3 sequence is CSVHDSAQYF. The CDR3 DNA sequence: TGCAGCGTACACGACAGTGCGCAGTACTTC.